Below, 21 T cell receptor beta chains from the same sample are listed, as sequenced in a study of T cell responses to AZD1222 COVID-19 vaccine. This table comes from immunoSEQ multiplex PCR, and its TCRdb copy is limited to in-frame clones, with some not included. The sample includes roughly 120,000 clones, about nine tenths of them seen just once. This specimen was peripheral blood, taken on day 0 of AZD1222 vaccination. The receptors here all came from an adult in good health.

The chain carries TRBV15 and TRBJ1-2; D call uncertain. CDR3 length: 14 amino acids. The germline V gene has CDR1 LNHNV and CDR2 YYDKDF (reference sequence). Trimming cost V 1 base and J 7 bases, with 13 bases left between them. The CDR3 loop is CATSRGHILSGYTF. The CDR3 region has the DNA TGTGCCACCAGCAGAGGTCACATTCTCTCTGGCTACACCTTC.

The rearrangement links TRBV5-1 to TRBJ2-3; 7 bases match TRBD1. V lost 5 bases, J lost 2 bases, and 5 bases stayed unmatched. Germline assignment: CDR1 SGHRS and CDR2 YFSETQ. There are 14 residues in the CDR3. In DNA form, the CDR3 reads TGCGCCAGCAGTCGGGACAGCTACACAGATACGCAGTATTTT. It is translated as CASSRDSYTDTQYF. The entire variable domain, with the rest obtained from reference TRBV5-1 and TRBJ2-3, is as follows: KAGVTQTPRYLIKTRGQQVTLSCSPISGHRSVSWYQQTPGQGLQFLFEYFSETQRNKGNFPGRFSGRQFSNSRSEMNVSTLELGDSALYLCASSRDSYTDTQYFGPGTRLTVL.

The chain employs TRBV4-2 and TRBJ2-7; 8 nucleotides agree with TRBD1. Unmatched junction bases numbered 5, after V lost 1 base and J lost 3 bases. This CDR3 has 15 residues. Germline V gene data show CDR1 as LGHNA and CDR2 as YNFKEQ. The DNA for the CDR3 is TGTGCCAGCAGCCAAGCCGGGACAGGTCTCTACGAGCAGTACTTC. This codes for CASSQAGTGLYEQYF.

This chain joins TRBV5-4 and TRBJ2-3; TRBD1 might be the D (5 bases). With 1 base removed from V and 6 bases from J, the gap between germline ends came to 18 bases. CDR1 and CDR2 from the germline V gene are SGHNT and YYREEE (reference sequence). The CDR3 totals 16 residues. In DNA, the CDR3 is TGTGCCAGCAGCTTGAGGGGTGGGAAAAGCCCCGATACGCAGTATTTT. It specifies CASSLRGGKSPDTQYF.

The chain is built from TRBV28 and TRBJ1-2, with TRBD1 matching 11 bases. CDR3 length equals 15 residues. J was trimmed by 7 bases and V by 2 bases; bases with no gene match: 6. The V gene's germline CDR1 is MDHEN and CDR2 SYDVKM. The CDR3 loop is CASSLAGQGVSGYTF. CDR3 sequence (DNA): TGTGCCAGCAGTTTAGCGGGACAGGGGGTCTCTGGCTACACCTTC.

The chain joins TRBV7-9 to TRBJ2-7; D tentatively reads TRBD1 or TRBD2 (5 bases each). This CDR3 is 13 amino acids long. Deletions cut 4 bases from V and 2 bases from J, with 9 bases between. Per the germline V gene, CDR1 is SEHNR and CDR2 is FQNEAQ (reference sequence). DNA for the CDR3: TGTGCCAGCAGCTCGGGACGGGCCTACGAGCAGTACTTC. Encoded protein: CASSSGRAYEQYF.

This chain uses TRBV13 with TRBJ1-3, with D hard to call. Germline loops: CDR1 PRHDT, CDR2 FYEKMQ (reference sequence). V was cut by 2 bases and J by 2 bases, with 7 bases left in between. CDR3 size: 14 residues. CDR3 sequence reads: CASSLRQPGNTIYF. The DNA of the CDR3 is TGTGCCAGCAGCTTACGCCAGCCTGGAAACACCATATATTTT.

The chain recombines TRBV29-1 with TRBJ2-2; a weak D match, TRBD1 (5 bases). The CDR3 consists of 15 residues. Trimming pared 5 bases from V and 2 bases from J, leaving 15 bases between. From germline, CDR1 is SQVTM and CDR2 ANQGSEA. CDR3 coding DNA: TGCAGCGTTCTACAGGAACCCCAAAACACCGGGGAGCTGTTTTTT. Its protein product is CSVLQEPQNTGELFF.

The chain links TRBV27 to TRBJ1-2, with TRBD1 as a possible D gene (5 bases). The CDR3 is 14 residues long. Germline CDR1 reads MNHEY; CDR2 reads SMNVEV (reference sequence). Trimming pared 3 bases from V and 3 bases from J, leaving 11 bases between. The CDR3 is CASSLGRLDYGYTF. In nucleotides, the CDR3 is TGTGCCAGCAGTTTGGGGCGGTTGGACTATGGCTACACCTTC.

The gene calls are TRBV6-5 and TRBJ2-1; tentative D call: TRBD2 (6 bases). The V end lost 6 bases, the J end lost 2 bases, and 11 bases lay between the germline ends. Germline lookup yields CDR1 MNHEY and CDR2 SVGAGI. The CDR3 sequence is 14 residues long. Here the CDR3 DNA reads TGTGCCAGCAGACTGGGACTCGCCTACAATGAGCAGTTCTTC. Translated: CASRLGLAYNEQFF.

The rearrangement uses TRBV11-2 and TRBJ2-3; D uncertain. The germline V gene encodes CDR1 SGHAT and CDR2 FQNNGV. The CDR3 runs to 10 residues. The V gene lost 0 bases and the J gene lost 8 bases, with 0 bases spanning the gap. The CDR3 DNA reads TGTGCCAGCAGCTTAGATACGCAGTATTTT. Its translation: CASSLDTQYF.

The chain carries TRBV5-1 and TRBJ2-1; 8 bases are shared with TRBD1. J gave up 5 bases and V 4 bases, and 8 bases lay outside the gene matches. CDR3 length: 15 amino acids. Germline V CDR1 and CDR2: SGHRS, YFSETQ. CDR3 DNA: TGCGCCAGCAGCCGGACAGGGAGAGTGGACAATGAGCAGTTCTTC. It yields the protein CASSRTGRVDNEQFF.

This chain links TRBV28 with TRBJ1-2, with D unresolved. V was clipped by 5 bases and J by 6 bases, with 13 bases between them. In germline, CDR1 is MDHEN, CDR2 SYDVKM. The CDR3 is 13 amino acids. CDR3: CASSTLTGNGYTF. The CDR3 DNA sequence: TGTGCCAGCAGTACCTTGACCGGGAATGGCTACACCTTC.

This clone was detected once. The chain joins TRBV29-1 to TRBJ2-3; D call uncertain. This CDR3 has 13 residues. The germline CDR1 and CDR2 sequences are SQVTM and ANQGSEA. The V end lost 3 bases, the J end lost 0 bases, and 7 bases lay between the germline ends. The CDR3 DNA is TGCAGCGTTGACCCGGATAGCACAGATACGCAGTATTTT. Its translation is CSVDPDSTDTQYF.

In its sample, this clone was seen a few times. As the CDR3 is not closed by the conserved phenylalanine or tryptophan, this likely results from a read error. Because the CDR3's place on the DNA is in doubt, the DNA is left out and the CDR3 is given as listed by TCRdb. The chain has TRBV6-1 and TRBJ1-2. Germline loops: CDR1 MNHNS, CDR2 SASEGT. A total of 12 residues make up the CDR3, ends included. This CDR3 is CASSEGSREMPV.

A few counts support this clone. The rearrangement joins TRBV7-8 to TRBJ2-7, with TRBD2 identical over 11 bases. With 4 bases clipped from V and 5 bases from J, the junction kept 7 bases outside the gene matches. The CDR3 loop spans 15 amino acids. Per germline, CDR1 SGHVS and CDR2 FQNEAQ. The CDR3 here is CASSSASGRTDEQYF. The CDR3 nucleotides read TGTGCCAGCAGCTCTGCTAGCGGGAGGACCGACGAGCAGTACTTC.

The chain uses TRBV6-6 and TRBJ2-2; 8 bases map to TRBD1. V gave up 7 bases and J gave up 1 base; unmatched junction bases: 5. Germline V gives CDR1 MNHNY, CDR2 SVGAGI (reference sequence). The CDR3 contains 15 residues. The CDR3 DNA reads as TGTGCCAGCACCCGCGGGACAGGGAACACCGGGGAGCTGTTTTTT. Amino acids: CASTRGTGNTGELFF.

Turning to this clone: The CDR3 ends on some other residue instead of the conserved phenylalanine or tryptophan, so this is likely a read error. The chain couples TRBV5-1 to TRBJ2-7; D is unresolved. The CDR3 covers 15 residues. The germline V gene has CDR1 SGHRS and CDR2 YFSETQ. Deletions cut 0 bases from V and 2 bases from J, with 12 bases between. The CDR3 nucleotides are TGCGCCAGCAGCTTGGGGGCCGGCGCTACCTACGAGCAGTACCTC. Residues: CASSLGAGATYEQYL.

The chain recombines TRBV6-2 or TRBV6-3 with TRBJ2-7, with TRBD2 as a possible D gene (5 bases). From germline, CDR1 is MNHEY and CDR2 SVGEGT. The CDR3 covers 12 residues. V was pared by 2 bases and J by 12 bases, with 14 bases between. CDR3 in DNA: TGTGCCAGCAGTTACATAGGCGGGTTGCCGTACTTC. This translates into CASSYIGGLPYF.

This clone appeared once. The chain recombines TRBV10-3 with TRBJ2-7, with D perhaps TRBD2 (7 bases). The CDR3 totals 13 residues. Germline V gene lookup returns CDR1 ENHRY and CDR2 SYGVKD. V lost 4 bases and J lost 2, with 9 bases in between. CDR3 region: CAISGGGTYEQYF. The CDR3 DNA is TGTGCCATCAGTGGCGGGGGCACCTACGAGCAGTACTTC.

This clone was counted a few times. This sequence joins TRBV20-1 and TRBJ1-1; weak D call: TRBD1 (6 bases). V shed 1 base and J shed 11 bases, with 11 bases lying between them. There are 11 residues in the CDR3. Germline V gives CDR1 DFQATT, CDR2 SNEGSKA (reference sequence). CDR3 coding DNA: TGCAGTGCTAGAGGGGGGGCGGGGGCTTTCTTT. The encoded protein is CSARGGAGAFF.